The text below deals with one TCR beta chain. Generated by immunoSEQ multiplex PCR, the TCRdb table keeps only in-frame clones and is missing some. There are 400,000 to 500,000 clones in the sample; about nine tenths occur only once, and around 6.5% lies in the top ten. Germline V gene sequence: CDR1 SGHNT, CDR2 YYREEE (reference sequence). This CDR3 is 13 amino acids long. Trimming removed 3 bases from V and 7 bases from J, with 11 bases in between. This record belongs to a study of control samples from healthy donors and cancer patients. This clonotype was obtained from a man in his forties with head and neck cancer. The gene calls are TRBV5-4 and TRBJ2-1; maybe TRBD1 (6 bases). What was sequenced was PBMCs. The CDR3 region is CASSYGQPNEQFF. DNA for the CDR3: TGTGCCAGCAGCTACGGACAGCCGAATGAGCAGTTCTTC. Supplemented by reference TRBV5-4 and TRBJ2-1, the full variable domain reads ETGVTQSPTHLIKTRGQQVTLRCSSQSGHNTVSWYQQALGQGPQFIFQYYREEENGRGNFPPRFSGLQFPNYSSELNVNALELDDSALYLCASSYGQPNEQFFGPGTRLTVL.